This TCR beta chain was profiled in a study of control samples from healthy donors and cancer patients. TCRdb keeps only in-frame clones here, not all; method: immunoSEQ multiplex PCR. The sample contains 100,000 to 150,000 clones, 75% to 95% of which appear only once. V was trimmed by 3 bases and J by 8 bases, leaving 11 bases between them. This CDR3 is built from 13 residues. This clone was detected a few times. What was sequenced was blood. J is TRBJ1-5 and V is TRBV12-3 or TRBV12-4; weak D call: TRBD1 (6 bases). The receptor comes from a man aged 40-49 years in good health. CDR3 protein: CASSFGGPEPQHF. In DNA form, the CDR3 reads TGTGCCAGCAGTTTTGGGGGGCCAGAGCCCCAGCATTTT.